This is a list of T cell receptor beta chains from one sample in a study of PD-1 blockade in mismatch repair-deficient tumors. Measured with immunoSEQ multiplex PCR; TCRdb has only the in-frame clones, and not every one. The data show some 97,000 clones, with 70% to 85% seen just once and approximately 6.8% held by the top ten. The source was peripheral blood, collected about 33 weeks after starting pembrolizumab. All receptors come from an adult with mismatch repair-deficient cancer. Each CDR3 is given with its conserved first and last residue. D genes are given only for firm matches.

CDR3 protein: CASSVVGMTDTQYF; CDR3 DNA: TGTGCCAGCAGCGTTGTAGGGATGACAGATACGCAGTATTTT; D gene: .; J gene: TRBJ2-3; V gene: TRBV9; CDR3 length: 14
CDR3 protein: CASSPRGSSYNEQFF; CDR3 DNA: TGTGCCAGCTCACCACGCGGGAGTTCCTACAATGAGCAGTTCTTC; D gene: TRBD2; J gene: TRBJ2-1; V gene: TRBV18; CDR3 length: 15
CDR3 protein: CASSLAPLANEQFF; CDR3 DNA: TGCGCCAGCAGCTTGGCGCCCCTAGCAAATGAGCAGTTCTTC; D gene: .; J gene: TRBJ2-1; V gene: TRBV5-1; CDR3 length: 14
CDR3 protein: CASSPGLGETQYF; CDR3 DNA: TGTGCCAGCTCACCGGGACTAGGAGAGACCCAGTACTTC; D gene: TRBD2; J gene: TRBJ2-5; V gene: TRBV18; CDR3 length: 13
CDR3 protein: CASSTGLAGTVDEQFF; CDR3 DNA: TGTGCCAGCAGTACGGGACTAGCGGGCACGGTGGATGAGCAGTTCTTC; D gene: TRBD2; J gene: TRBJ2-1; V gene: TRBV27; CDR3 length: 16
CDR3 protein: CAISESSVLGPGTGELFF; CDR3 DNA: TGTGCCATCAGTGAGTCGAGTGTGTTGGGTCCGGGCACCGGGGAGCTGTTTTTT; D gene: .; J gene: TRBJ2-2; V gene: TRBV10-3; CDR3 length: 18
CDR3 protein: CASSLLTSPPDEQYF; CDR3 DNA: TGCGCCAGCAGCCTACTGACCTCACCCCCGGACGAGCAGTACTTC; D gene: .; J gene: TRBJ2-7; V gene: TRBV5-1; CDR3 length: 15
CDR3 protein: CASSETRASYEQYF; CDR3 DNA: TGTGCCAGCAGTGAAACCCGGGCCTCCTACGAGCAGTACTTC; D gene: .; J gene: TRBJ2-7; V gene: TRBV2; CDR3 length: 14
CDR3 protein: CASSRTSGQSSYNEQFF; CDR3 DNA: TGTGCCAGCAGCCGCACTAGCGGGCAGAGCTCCTACAATGAGCAGTTCTTC; D gene: TRBD2; J gene: TRBJ2-1; V gene: TRBV7-2; CDR3 length: 17
CDR3 protein: CASSTLAGGRNEQFF; CDR3 DNA: TGTGCCAGCAGCACACTAGCGGGAGGGCGAAATGAGCAGTTCTTC; D gene: TRBD2; J gene: TRBJ2-1; V gene: TRBV11-3; CDR3 length: 15